This T cell receptor (beta chain) appears in the sequencing data of a study of T cell responses to AZD1222 COVID-19 vaccine. Points from the study as a whole: With two AZD1222 doses given, Spike-specific TCR breadth and depth both rose.

TCRdb keeps only in-frame clones here, not all; method: immunoSEQ multiplex PCR. The table includes under 150,000 clones, roughly nine tenths detected once. Remarks on this clone: Its matching antigen is unknown.

The CDR3 has 15 amino acids. Trimming removed 1 base from V and 1 base from J, with 11 bases in between. Germline loops: CDR1 WNHNN, CDR2 SYGVQD (reference sequence). This clonotype was obtained from an adult who received the AZD1222 COVID-19 vaccine. The chain couples TRBV10-1 to TRBJ2-7; weak D call: TRBD2 (6 bases). The sequences come from peripheral blood, collected 28 days after the second AZD1222 dose. CDR3 bases: TGCGCCAGCAGTGAGTGGAGGGACGGGTCCTACGAGCAGTACTTC. Amino acids: CASSEWRDGSYEQYF.